The table lists the clone carrying this T cell receptor (beta chain) with a count of one. The CDR3 is made up of 14 amino acids. The germline CDR1 and CDR2 sequences are SGHNT and YYREEE (reference sequence). Trimming cost V 0 bases and J 2 bases, with 9 bases left between them. TCRdb keeps only in-frame clones here, not all; method: immunoSEQ multiplex PCR. The sample holds over 25,000 clones, over 85% seen once. This sample was taken from a study of blood T cell repertoires in COVID-19. As for the study in general: There were acute and convalescent COVID-19 samples, and they came from the United States, Italy and Spain. PBMCs, B-cell-depleted T cells, or T cells provided the cDNA or gDNA that made up the material.

The material sequenced was peripheral blood. This clonotype was sampled from a man aged 65 to 85 with active or convalescent COVID-19. This chain connects TRBV5-4 to TRBJ2-7; D unresolved. The CDR3 loop is CASSLGHPTYEQYF. CDR3 DNA sequence: TGTGCCAGCAGCTTGGGACATCCCACCTACGAGCAGTACTTC. The variable domain in full, completed from reference TRBV5-4 and TRBJ2-7, reads ETGVTQSPTHLIKTRGQQVTLRCSSQSGHNTVSWYQQALGQGPQFIFQYYREEENGRGNFPPRFSGLQFPNYSSELNVNALELDDSALYLCASSLGHPTYEQYFGPGTRLTVT.